This TCR beta chain was sequenced for a study of cytomegalovirus exposure and HLA in healthy donors. The donors (healthy individuals) were bone marrow donors. This clone came up once. What it binds is unknown. Study findings and constraints: It was taken for granted in presence/absence analyses that sequencing depth across donors was roughly uniform. TCR beta V segments were, for the most part, productive about 87% or about 30% of the time in an earlier analysis. Reportedly, cytomegalovirus status was diagnosed with high sensitivity and specificity.

Trimming cost V 4 bases and J 5 bases, with 18 bases left between them. Germline V gene sequence: CDR1 SGDLS, CDR2 YYNGEE. CDR3 size: 15 residues. Vbeta (60) and Jbeta (13) primers were used in the PCR. This table comes from immunoSEQ multiplex PCR, and its TCRdb copy is limited to in-frame clones, with some not included. The data contain some 80,000 clones, around 62% of them singletons. The sequencing input was PBMCs. This chain links TRBV9 with TRBJ2-5; tentative D call: TRBD1 (6 bases). This receptor was taken from a male donor in good health and CMV-seropositive. Here the CDR3 DNA reads TGTGCCAGCAGCAATTCCAGGGGCTATGGGGAGACCCAGTACTTC. It specifies CASSNSRGYGETQYF.